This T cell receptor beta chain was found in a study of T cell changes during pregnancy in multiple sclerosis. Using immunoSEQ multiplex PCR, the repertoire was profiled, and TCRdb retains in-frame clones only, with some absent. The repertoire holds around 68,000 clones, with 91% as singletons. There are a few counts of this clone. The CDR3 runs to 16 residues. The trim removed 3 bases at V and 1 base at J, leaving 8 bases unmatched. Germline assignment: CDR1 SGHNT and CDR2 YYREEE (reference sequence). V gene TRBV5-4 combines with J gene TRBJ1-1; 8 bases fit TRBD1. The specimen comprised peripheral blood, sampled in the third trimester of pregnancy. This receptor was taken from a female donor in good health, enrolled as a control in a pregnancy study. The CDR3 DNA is TGTGCCAGCAGCTCCGTCGCCGGGACAGGGAACACTGAAGCTTTCTTT. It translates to CASSSVAGTGNTEAFF. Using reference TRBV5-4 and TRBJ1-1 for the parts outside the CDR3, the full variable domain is ETGVTQSPTHLIKTRGQQVTLRCSSQSGHNTVSWYQQALGQGPQFIFQYYREEENGRGNFPPRFSGLQFPNYSSELNVNALELDDSALYLCASSSVAGTGNTEAFFGQGTRLTVV.